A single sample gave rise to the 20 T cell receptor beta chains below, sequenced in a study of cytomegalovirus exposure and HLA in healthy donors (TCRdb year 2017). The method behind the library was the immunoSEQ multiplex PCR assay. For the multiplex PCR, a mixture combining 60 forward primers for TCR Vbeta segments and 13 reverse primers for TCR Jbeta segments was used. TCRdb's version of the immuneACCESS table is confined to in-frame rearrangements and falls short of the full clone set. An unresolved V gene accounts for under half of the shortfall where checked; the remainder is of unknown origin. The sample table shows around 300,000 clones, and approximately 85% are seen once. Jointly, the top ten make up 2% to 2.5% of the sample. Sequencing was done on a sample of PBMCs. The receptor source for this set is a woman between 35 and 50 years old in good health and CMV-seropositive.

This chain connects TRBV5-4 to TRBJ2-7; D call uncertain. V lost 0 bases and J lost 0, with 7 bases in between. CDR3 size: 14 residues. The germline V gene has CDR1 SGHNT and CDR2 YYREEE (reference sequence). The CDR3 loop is CASSLGSSSYEQYF. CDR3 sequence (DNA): TGTGCCAGCAGCTTGGGATCCAGCTCCTACGAGCAGTACTTC.

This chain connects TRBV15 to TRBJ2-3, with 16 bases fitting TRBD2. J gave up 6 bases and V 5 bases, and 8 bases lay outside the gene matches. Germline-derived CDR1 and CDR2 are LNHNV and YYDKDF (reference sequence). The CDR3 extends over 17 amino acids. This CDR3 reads CATSDGTSGRAGDTQYF. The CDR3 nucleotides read TGTGCCACCAGCGATGGGACTAGCGGGAGGGCGGGGGATACGCAGTATTTT.

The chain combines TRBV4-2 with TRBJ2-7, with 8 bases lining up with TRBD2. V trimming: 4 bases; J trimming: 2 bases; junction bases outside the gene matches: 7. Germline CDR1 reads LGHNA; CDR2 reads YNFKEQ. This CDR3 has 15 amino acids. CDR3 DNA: TGTGCCAGCAGCCTGAGCGGGAGCGAACCCTACGAGCAGTACTTC. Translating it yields CASSLSGSEPYEQYF.

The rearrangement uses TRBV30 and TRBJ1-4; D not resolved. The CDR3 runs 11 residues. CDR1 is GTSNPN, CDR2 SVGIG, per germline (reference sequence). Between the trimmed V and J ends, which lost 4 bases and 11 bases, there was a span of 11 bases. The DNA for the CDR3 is TGTGCCTGGACCGAGGGAAGGAAACTGTTTTTT. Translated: CAWTEGRKLFF.

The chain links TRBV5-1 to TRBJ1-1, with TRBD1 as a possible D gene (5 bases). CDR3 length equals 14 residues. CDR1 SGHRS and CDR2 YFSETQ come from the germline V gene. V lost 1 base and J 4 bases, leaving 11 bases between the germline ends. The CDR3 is CASSLQMGGTEAFF. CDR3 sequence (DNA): TGCGCCAGCAGCTTGCAAATGGGGGGCACTGAAGCTTTCTTT.

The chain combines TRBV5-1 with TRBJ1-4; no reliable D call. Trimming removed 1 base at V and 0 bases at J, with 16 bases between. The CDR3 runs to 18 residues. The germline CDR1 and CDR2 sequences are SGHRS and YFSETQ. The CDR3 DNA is TGCGCCAGCAGCTTGAACGCCGATAGCTCTGCAACTAATGAAAAACTGTTTTTT. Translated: CASSLNADSSATNEKLFF.

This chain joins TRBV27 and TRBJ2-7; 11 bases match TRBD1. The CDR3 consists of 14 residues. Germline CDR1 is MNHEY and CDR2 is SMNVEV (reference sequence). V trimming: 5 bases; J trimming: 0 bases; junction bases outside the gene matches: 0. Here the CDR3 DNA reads TGTGCCAGCAGTGGGACAGGGGGCTCCTACGAGCAGTACTTC. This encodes CASSGTGGSYEQYF.

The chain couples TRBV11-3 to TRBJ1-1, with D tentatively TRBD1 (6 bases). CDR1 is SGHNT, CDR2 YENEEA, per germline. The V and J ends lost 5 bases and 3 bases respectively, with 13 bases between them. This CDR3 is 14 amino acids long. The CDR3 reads CASSLRGRDTEAFF. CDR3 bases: TGTGCCAGCAGCCTCAGGGGTAGGGACACTGAAGCTTTCTTT. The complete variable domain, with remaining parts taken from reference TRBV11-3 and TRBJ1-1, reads EAGVVQSPRYKIIEKKQPVAFWCNPISGHNTLYWYLQNLGQGPELLIRYENEEAVDDSQLPKDRFSAERLKGVDSTLKIQPAELGDSAVYLCASSLRGRDTEAFFGQGTRLTVV.

The CDR3 loop reads CASSLSMGRGETQYF. Here the CDR3 DNA reads TGTGCCAGCAGCTTAAGTATGGGGAGGGGGGAGACCCAGTACTTC. The chain joins TRBV7-8 to TRBJ2-5; a possible D gene is TRBD2 (7 bases). With 2 bases removed from V and 5 bases from J, the gap between germline ends came to 15 bases. There are 15 residues in the CDR3. The germline gives CDR1 SGHVS, CDR2 FQNEAQ.

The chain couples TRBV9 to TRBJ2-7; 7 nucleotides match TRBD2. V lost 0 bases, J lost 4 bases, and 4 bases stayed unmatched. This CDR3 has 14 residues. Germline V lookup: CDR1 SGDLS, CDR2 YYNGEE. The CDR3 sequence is CASSVDYSGYEQYF. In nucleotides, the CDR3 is TGTGCCAGCAGCGTAGATTATAGCGGGTACGAGCAGTACTTC.

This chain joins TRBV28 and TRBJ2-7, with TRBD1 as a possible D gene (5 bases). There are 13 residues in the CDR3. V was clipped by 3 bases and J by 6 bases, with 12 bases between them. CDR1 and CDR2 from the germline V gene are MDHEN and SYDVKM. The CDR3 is CASSFYRGGEQYF. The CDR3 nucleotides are TGTGCCAGCAGTTTTTATAGGGGCGGCGAGCAGTACTTC.

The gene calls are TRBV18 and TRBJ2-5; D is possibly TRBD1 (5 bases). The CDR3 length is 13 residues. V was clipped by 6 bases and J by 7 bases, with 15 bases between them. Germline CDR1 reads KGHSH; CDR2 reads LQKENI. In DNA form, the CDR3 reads TGTGCCAGCTCCATGGACGTCCAGGGGACCCAGTACTTC. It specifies CASSMDVQGTQYF.

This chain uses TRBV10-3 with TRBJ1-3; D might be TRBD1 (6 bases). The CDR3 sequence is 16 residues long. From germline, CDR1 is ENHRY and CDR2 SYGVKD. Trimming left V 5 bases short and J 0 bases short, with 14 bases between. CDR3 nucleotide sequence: TGTGCCATCAGTCAGGGGTCAACCCGCTCTGGAAACACCATATATTTT. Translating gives CAISQGSTRSGNTIYF.

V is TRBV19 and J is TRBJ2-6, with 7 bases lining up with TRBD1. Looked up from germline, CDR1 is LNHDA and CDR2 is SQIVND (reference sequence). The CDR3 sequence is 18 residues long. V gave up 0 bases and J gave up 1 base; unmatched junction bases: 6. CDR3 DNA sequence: TGTGCCAGTAGTATAGAACTACGGACAGGTTCTGGGGCCAACGTCCTGACTTTC. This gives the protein CASSIELRTGSGANVLTF.

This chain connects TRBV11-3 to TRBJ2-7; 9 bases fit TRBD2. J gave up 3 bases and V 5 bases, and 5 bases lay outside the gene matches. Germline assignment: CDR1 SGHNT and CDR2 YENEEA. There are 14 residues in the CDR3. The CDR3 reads CASSLLAGVYEQYF. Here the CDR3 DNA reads TGTGCCAGCAGCCTACTAGCGGGCGTCTACGAGCAGTACTTC.

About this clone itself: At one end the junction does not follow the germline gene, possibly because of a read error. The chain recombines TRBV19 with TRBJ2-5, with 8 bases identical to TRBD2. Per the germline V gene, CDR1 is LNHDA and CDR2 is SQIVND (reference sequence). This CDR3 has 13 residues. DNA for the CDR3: TGTGCCAGTAGGATAGCGGGATCGGAAACCCAGTACTTC. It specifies CASRIAGSETQYF. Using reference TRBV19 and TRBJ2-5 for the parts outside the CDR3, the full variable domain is DGGITQSPKYLFRKEGQNVTLSCEQNLNHDAMYWYRQDPGQGLRLIYYSQIVNDFQKGDIAEGYSVSREKKESFPLTVTSAQKNPTAFYLCASRIAGSETQYFGPGTRLLVL.

The CDR3 is CASSLGQGFYEQYF. The CDR3 DNA reads as TGTGCCAGCAGCTTGGGGCAGGGCTTTTACGAGCAGTACTTC. The chain has TRBV5-6 and TRBJ2-7, with D perhaps matching TRBD1 (5 bases). Trimming cost V 0 bases and J 4 bases, with 11 bases left between them. The germline V gene has CDR1 SGHDT and CDR2 YYEEEE. CDR3 size: 14 residues.

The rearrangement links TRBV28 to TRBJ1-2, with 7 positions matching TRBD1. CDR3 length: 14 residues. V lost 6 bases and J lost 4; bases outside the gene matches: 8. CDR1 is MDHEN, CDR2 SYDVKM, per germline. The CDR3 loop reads CASSAQGIPYGYTF. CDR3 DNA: TGTGCCAGCAGCGCACAGGGGATTCCCTATGGCTACACCTTC.

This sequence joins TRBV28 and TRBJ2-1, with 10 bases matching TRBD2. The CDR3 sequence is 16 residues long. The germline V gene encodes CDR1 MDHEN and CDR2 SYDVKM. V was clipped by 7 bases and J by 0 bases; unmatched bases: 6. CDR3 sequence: CASTPSSGSSYNEQFF. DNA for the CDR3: TGTGCCAGCACACCTTCTAGCGGGAGCTCCTACAATGAGCAGTTCTTC.

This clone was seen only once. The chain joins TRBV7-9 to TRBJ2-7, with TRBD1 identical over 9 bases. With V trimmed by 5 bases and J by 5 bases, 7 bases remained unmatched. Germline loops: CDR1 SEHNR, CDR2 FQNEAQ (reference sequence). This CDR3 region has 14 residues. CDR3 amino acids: CASSPGQGYNEQYF. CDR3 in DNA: TGTGCCAGCAGCCCCGGACAGGGGTACAACGAGCAGTACTTC.